This T cell receptor beta chain was retrieved from a study of blood T cell repertoires in COVID-19. TCRdb's table, derived via immunoSEQ multiplex PCR, lists solely in-frame clones and lacks some. The sample carries over 130,000 clones, about 80% recorded once. Germline CDR1 is SGDLS and CDR2 is YYNGEE. V shed 3 bases, J shed 4 bases, and the junction held 9 bases outside the gene matches. This CDR3 spans 15 amino acids. This sequence originates from a human donor in a cohort sampled during active COVID-19. Sample: peripheral blood. The rearrangement uses TRBV9 and TRBJ1-2, with TRBD1 matching over 7 bases. The CDR3 region is CASSGQGTRAYGYTF. CDR3 in DNA: TGTGCCAGCAGCGGACAGGGTACTCGGGCCTATGGCTACACCTTC.